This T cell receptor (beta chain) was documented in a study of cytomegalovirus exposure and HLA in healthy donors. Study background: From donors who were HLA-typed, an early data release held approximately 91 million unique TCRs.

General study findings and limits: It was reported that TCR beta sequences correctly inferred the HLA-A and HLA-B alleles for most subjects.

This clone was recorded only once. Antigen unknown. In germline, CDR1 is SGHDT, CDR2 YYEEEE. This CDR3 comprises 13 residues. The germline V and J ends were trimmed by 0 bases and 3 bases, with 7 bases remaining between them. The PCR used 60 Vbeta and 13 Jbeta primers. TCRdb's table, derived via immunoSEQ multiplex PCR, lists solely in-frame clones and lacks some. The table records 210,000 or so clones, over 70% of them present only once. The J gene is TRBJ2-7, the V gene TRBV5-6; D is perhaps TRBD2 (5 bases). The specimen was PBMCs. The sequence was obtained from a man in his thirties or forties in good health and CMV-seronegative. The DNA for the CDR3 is TGTGCCAGCAGCTTGGGACTACTCTACGAGCAGTACTTC. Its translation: CASSLGLLYEQYF.